The 7 T cell receptor beta chains presented below share a single source sample, sequenced in a study of early T cells in non-severe SARS-CoV-2 infection. TCRdb recomputed calls from the 5' RACE reads with MiXCR, one row per CDR3 protein. The repertoire holds around 60,000 distinct CDR3 sequences, with over 7.5% as singletons. The specimen sequenced was whole blood. All receptors derive from an adult who was a healthcare worker with PCR-confirmed SARS-CoV-2 infection or an uninfected control (not recorded which).

This clonotype was seen at least ten times. This chain joins TRBV7-3 and TRBJ2-7, with 7 bases that match TRBD1. Germline V lookup: CDR1 SGHTA, CDR2 FQGTGA. CDR3 size: 17 residues. The V gene end was trimmed by 2 bases and the J gene end by 0 bases; junction bases not matched to a gene: 10. In DNA, the CDR3 is TGTGCCAGCAGCTTATCAGGTGGAACAGGGGCCTCCTACGAGCAGTACTTC. Translation: CASSLSGGTGASYEQYF.

This clonotype came up many times. The chain recombines TRBV23-1 with TRBJ2-7; 12 nucleotides agree with TRBD2. TRBV23-1 is an ORF, with its function uncertain. Trimming at V came to 3 bases and at J to 4 bases, leaving 4 bases not matched to a gene. CDR3 length: 15 residues. This CDR3 is CASSHPTSGSYEQYF. CDR3 sequence (DNA): TGCGCCAGCAGTCACCCGACTAGCGGGAGTTACGAGCAGTACTTC.

This clonotype was seen many times. The rearrangement links TRBV14 to TRBJ2-5; D call uncertain. This CDR3 contains 13 residues. In germline, CDR1 is SGHDN, CDR2 FVKESK. V lost 3 bases, J lost 4 bases, and 9 bases lay in between. The CDR3 is CASSQRGSETQYF. The CDR3 nucleotides read TGTGCCAGCAGCCAGAGAGGTTCAGAGACCCAGTACTTC.

This clonotype was seen many times. The V call is TRBV7-6, the J call TRBJ2-1, with D possibly being TRBD1 or TRBD2 (5 bases each). Germline V CDR1 and CDR2: SGHVS, FNYEAQ. This CDR3 has 14 amino acids. The V end lost 2 bases, the J end lost 4 bases, and 9 bases lay between the germline ends. CDR3 sequence (DNA): TGTGCCAGCAGCTTATCCGGGGCATACAATGAGCAGTTCTTC. As protein: CASSLSGAYNEQFF.

This clonotype came up many times. At one of its ends the junction is not consistent with the germline gene, which may arise from a read error. V is TRBV7-7 and J is TRBJ2-2, with 14 nucleotides matching TRBD2. CDR1 SSHAT and CDR2 FNYEAQ come from the germline V gene (reference sequence). This CDR3 has 19 amino acids. CDR3 coding DNA: TGTGCTAGCAGCCCGGGGACTAGCGGGAGAGCTGCGAACACCGGGGAGCTGTTTTTT. This gives the protein CASSPGTSGRAANTGELFF.

The sample holds many counts of this clonotype. The V gene is TRBV20-1, the J gene TRBJ2-1; tentatively, D is TRBD2 (5 bases). V was pared by 0 bases and J by 14 bases, with 14 bases between. CDR1 and CDR2 from the germline V gene are DFQATT and SNEGSKA (reference sequence). The CDR3 contains 12 residues. CDR3 amino acids: CSARDLTPREFF. CDR3 DNA: TGCAGTGCTAGAGATCTGACCCCGAGGGAGTTCTTC.

This clonotype was seen ten or more times. The rearrangement uses TRBV27 and TRBJ1-4; D is undetermined. Deletions cut 6 bases from V and 3 bases from J, with 11 bases between. The germline CDR1 and CDR2 sequences are MNHEY and SMNVEV (reference sequence). This CDR3 region has 14 residues. CDR3 loop: CASRSRRSNEKLFF. For the CDR3, the DNA is TGTGCCAGCAGATCAAGGCGGTCTAATGAAAAACTGTTTTTT.